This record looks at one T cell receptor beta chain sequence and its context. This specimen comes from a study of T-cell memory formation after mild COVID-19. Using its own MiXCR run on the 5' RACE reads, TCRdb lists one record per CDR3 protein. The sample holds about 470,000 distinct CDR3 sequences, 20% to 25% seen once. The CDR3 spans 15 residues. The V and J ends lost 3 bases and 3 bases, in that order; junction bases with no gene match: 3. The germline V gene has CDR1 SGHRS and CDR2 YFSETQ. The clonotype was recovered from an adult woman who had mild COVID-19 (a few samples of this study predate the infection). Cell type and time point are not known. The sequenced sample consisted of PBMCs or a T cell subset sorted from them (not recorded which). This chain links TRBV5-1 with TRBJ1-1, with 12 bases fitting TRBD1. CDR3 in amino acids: CASSWGQGAHTEAFF. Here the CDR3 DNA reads TGCGCCAGCAGCTGGGGACAGGGGGCGCACACTGAAGCTTTCTTT.